Following are 18 T cell receptor beta chains from one sample sequenced in a study of regulatory T cells in long-lasting Graves disease (dated by TCRdb to the early 2020s). The time point label, read with the paper, signifies: newly diagnosed GD, antithyroid drugs for less than 3 months. For both TCR sequencing and RNA sequencing, RNA was extracted from PBMCs in TRIzol. Libraries were prepared through multiplex PCR. Instrument used: Illumina HiSeq 4000. iRepertoire HTBI primers and Arm-PCR amplification of CDR3 regions were used to construct TCR beta libraries. TCRdb reworked the public reads: Q25 trimming with fastp, MiXCR clone assembly, productive beta chains retained. Each CDR3 protein gets just one entry, which takes the most common genes and DNA from the rows behind it. The sample table lists 550,000 to 600,000 distinct CDR3 sequences, about 16% of them with a count of one. Around 12% of the sample is taken by the ten largest.

The same sample was also studied in work on T cells in Graves' hyperthyroidism and ophthalmopathy.

Sequenced here: peripheral blood mononuclear cells (PBMCs), sampled at new diagnosis, from a patient treated with antithyroid drugs. The receptor set was obtained from a man aged 18 to 29 with Graves disease. Donor details come from another sample of the same person, matched by shared clones.

The chain couples TRBV4-2 to TRBJ2-7, with 10 bases matching TRBD2. This CDR3 comprises 16 residues. The ends lost 1 base at V and 4 bases at J; junction bases unmatched: 7. In germline, CDR1 is LGHNA, CDR2 YNFKEQ. The CDR3 spells CASSQALAGDIYEQYF. CDR3 bases: TGTGCCAGCAGCCAAGCCCTAGCGGGAGATATATACGAGCAGTACTTC.

This clonotype was recorded many times. The chain has TRBV30 and TRBJ2-2, with D perhaps TRBD2 (5 bases). The CDR3 extends over 14 amino acids. The V gene lost 3 bases and the J gene lost 5 bases, with 13 bases spanning the gap. From germline, CDR1 is GTSNPN and CDR2 SVGIG (reference sequence). CDR3 protein: CAWSLGVVTGELFF. CDR3 sequence (DNA): TGTGCCTGGAGCTTGGGAGTAGTTACCGGGGAGCTGTTTTTT.

V usage is TRBV7-2 and J usage is TRBJ2-2, with TRBD2 matching 7 bases. Germline CDR1 and CDR2: SGHTA and FQGNSA. This CDR3 has 13 amino acids. J gave up 14 bases and V 3 bases, and 9 bases lay outside the gene matches. The DNA of the CDR3 is TGTGCCAGCAGCTTGAGCGGGGCGATAATACTGTTTTTT. Encoded protein: CASSLSGAIILFF. The whole variable domain, filled in from reference TRBV7-2 and TRBJ2-2, reads GAGVSQSPSNKVTEKGKDVELRCDPISGHTALYWYRQSLGQGLEFLIYFQGNSAPDKSGLPSDRFSAERTGGSVSTLTIQRTQQEDSAVYLCASSLSGAIILFFGEGSRLTVL.

This clonotype occurred many times. The rearrangement uses TRBV9 and TRBJ2-7, with 7 bases that match TRBD1. The CDR3 is made up of 15 amino acids. Trimming removed 0 bases from V and 3 bases from J; junction bases left unmatched: 6. The V gene's germline CDR1 is SGDLS and CDR2 YYNGEE. The CDR3 reads CASSVGASGGYEQYF. The CDR3 coding sequence is TGTGCCAGCAGCGTAGGAGCATCAGGGGGCTACGAGCAGTACTTC.

This clonotype was seen many times. The J gene is TRBJ2-5, the V gene TRBV7-2, with 9 bases lining up with TRBD1. The CDR3 spans 15 residues. J lost 4 bases, V lost 5 bases, and 8 bases had no gene match. Germline assignment: CDR1 SGHTA and CDR2 FQGNSA. CDR3 in amino acids: CASSKRQGDTETQYF. CDR3 DNA: TGTGCCAGCAGCAAAAGACAGGGGGATACAGAGACCCAGTACTTC.

In this sample, this clonotype turned up many times. V and J are TRBV2 and TRBJ1-6; the D is unclear. Germline-derived CDR1 and CDR2 are SNHLY and FYNNEI. Deletions cut 6 bases from V and 8 bases from J, with 17 bases between. The CDR3 consists of 15 residues. The CDR3, as DNA: TGTGCCAGCAGCGCAAAGCCGGGGAGGGATTCACCCCTCCACTTT. It is translated as CASSAKPGRDSPLHF.

The chain joins TRBV7-9 to TRBJ1-2; no clear D. This CDR3 region has 14 residues. Trimming cost V 1 base and J 4 bases, with 10 bases left between them. CDR1 and CDR2 (germline): SEHNR, FQNEAQ (reference sequence). The CDR3: CASSLENSPYGYTF. CDR3 nucleotide sequence: TGTGCCAGCAGCTTAGAAAACTCCCCCTATGGCTACACCTTC.

There are a few counts of this clonotype. The chain combines TRBV5-1 with TRBJ2-5, with 9 bases aligning to TRBD2. There are 18 residues in the CDR3. The ends lost 1 base at V and 5 bases at J; junction bases unmatched: 15. Per the germline V gene, CDR1 is SGHRS and CDR2 is YFSETQ. CDR3 in amino acids: CASSLFGGRGQYGETQYF. CDR3 sequence (DNA): TGCGCCAGCAGCTTGTTTGGCGGGAGGGGACAATACGGTGAGACCCAGTACTTC.

The chain employs TRBV28 and TRBJ2-7; D is unclear. This CDR3 has 14 residues. CDR1 is MDHEN, CDR2 SYDVKM, per germline. V lost 4 bases, J lost 0 bases, and 10 bases lay in between. This chain's CDR3 is CASSSPASSYEQYF. The CDR3 region has the DNA TGTGCCAGCAGTTCCCCGGCGAGCTCCTACGAGCAGTACTTC.

CDR3 sequence: CASSRTRGGELFF. As DNA, the CDR3 is TGTGCCAGCAGCCGAACACGGGGCGGGGAGCTGTTTTTT. This sequence joins TRBV7-9 and TRBJ2-2; the D gene is possibly TRBD2 (5 bases). This CDR3 is 13 amino acids long. V was cut by 5 bases and J by 7 bases, with 11 bases left in between. The V gene's germline CDR1 is SEHNR and CDR2 FQNEAQ (reference sequence).

The chain couples TRBV10-3 to TRBJ2-1; D may be TRBD1 (6 bases). The J call is doubtful: the DNA matches TRBJ2-5 better. Germline V gene sequence: CDR1 ENHRY, CDR2 SYGVKD. The CDR3 spans 13 residues. The CDR3: CAISPGEEETQYF. In nucleotides, the CDR3 is TGTGCCATCAGTCCAGGGGAAGAAGAGACCCAGTACTTC.

The chain combines TRBV5-6 with TRBJ2-7; TRBD2 is a possible D gene (5 bases). Germline V gene lookup returns CDR1 SGHDT and CDR2 YYEEEE. This CDR3 has 13 amino acids. Trimming shortened V by 4 bases and J by 6 bases, and 14 bases separated the two germline ends. This CDR3 is CASSPWAGVEQYF. The CDR3 bases are TGTGCCAGCAGCCCCTGGGCCGGGGTCGAGCAGTACTTC.

This chain links TRBV18 with TRBJ1-4, with D uncertain. Germline V CDR1 and CDR2: KGHSH, LQKENI. The CDR3 spans 15 residues. Trimming cost V 2 bases and J 0 bases, with 7 bases left between them. The CDR3, as DNA: TGTGCCAGCTCACCAAGCACGGCAACTAATGAAAAACTGTTTTTT. This codes for CASSPSTATNEKLFF.

Details on this clonotype: A much larger clone is a single base away; this may be a read error. This chain connects TRBV10-3 to TRBJ2-5; D unclear. The ends were cut back, 5 bases at V and 3 bases at J, with 16 bases in the middle. Germline V lookup: CDR1 ENHRY, CDR2 SYGVKD. The CDR3 has 15 residues. DNA for the CDR3: TGTGCCATCAGTTTATGGGGTGCTAGTAAAGAGACCCAGTACTTC. Its protein product is CAISLWGASKETQYF.

Of note for this clonotype: As the CDR3 is not closed by the conserved phenylalanine or tryptophan, this likely results from a read error. The gene calls are TRBV4-1 and TRBJ1-1, with D maybe TRBD1 (6 bases). Trimming left V 0 bases short and J 5 bases short, with 13 bases between. The CDR3 totals 15 residues. From germline, CDR1 is MGHRA and CDR2 YSYEKL. CDR3 protein: CASSQDGGRWTEAFL. The CDR3 DNA is TGCGCCAGCAGCCAAGATGGGGGCAGATGGACTGAAGCTTTCCTT.

This clonotype was found many times. The gene calls are TRBV2 and TRBJ2-7, with D unresolved. The V and J ends lost 3 bases and 3 bases respectively, with 18 bases between them. The germline V gene encodes CDR1 SNHLY and CDR2 FYNNEI. The CDR3 contains 16 residues. CDR3 protein: CASSDSSIRKIYEQYF. The CDR3 coding sequence is TGTGCCAGCAGTGACTCCAGCATCAGGAAAATCTACGAGCAGTACTTC.

This clonotype occurred many times. V and J are TRBV28 and TRBJ2-7, with D perhaps given as TRBD1 or TRBD2 (5 bases each). Trimming took off 5 bases at V and 6 bases at J, with 17 bases between the two ends. CDR1 MDHEN and CDR2 SYDVKM come from the germline V gene. CDR3 length: 14 amino acids. As DNA, the CDR3 is TGTGCCAGCAGTCTTCGTATAAGAGGGACCGAGCAGTACTTC. Protein sequence: CASSLRIRGTEQYF.

This clonotype was seen ten or more times. This chain uses TRBV7-9 with TRBJ2-2; 9 bases are shared with TRBD1. V was clipped by 5 bases and J by 6 bases; unmatched bases: 7. Germline V gene data show CDR1 as SEHNR and CDR2 as FQNEAQ (reference sequence). The CDR3 is 15 amino acids. CDR3 nucleotides: TGTGCCAGCAGCACCGGGACAGGGACGGCCGGGGAGCTGTTTTTT. Its protein is CASSTGTGTAGELFF.